This TCR beta chain is drawn from a study of siplizumab effects on memory and regulatory T cells. General observations from the study: Alloreactive sequences tracing back to unstimulated CD4+ memory cells fell significantly with siplizumab. Suppressive activity of Tregs proliferating in siplizumab cultures remained unconfirmed.

Germline assignment: CDR1 LNHDA and CDR2 SQIVND (reference sequence). The ends lost 6 bases at V and 4 bases at J; junction bases unmatched: 6. The CDR3 contains 13 residues. Roughly 10^5 TCR templates underwent assay in each sample. The method was immunoSEQ multiplex PCR; TCRdb's version includes in-frame clones alone and lacks a portion of them. Of approximately 100,000 clones listed, about 93% were seen once; the top ten hold roughly 0.61%. As regards this clone: Its antigen is still unknown.

The specimen sequenced was Tregs sorted from blood. The sequence derives from a human donor in good health. J is TRBJ2-7 and V is TRBV19; 7 nucleotides match TRBD1. CDR3 nucleotide sequence: TGTGCCAGTAGCATACAGGGGCGGTACGAGCAGTACTTC. This translates into CASSIQGRYEQYF.